Below, 19 T cell receptor beta chains from the same sample are listed, as sequenced in a study of response to subunit inactivated influenza vaccine. TCRdb analysed the RT-PCR reads with MiXCR anew, one entry per CDR3 protein. In the table there are fewer than 650,000 distinct CDR3 sequences, roughly 13% of which are singletons. This specimen was PBMCs from blood, taken 45 days after vaccination. The source of these receptors is a man in his fifties or sixties who received an inactivated influenza vaccine.

V is TRBV29-1 and J is TRBJ2-5; TRBD1 agrees at 11 bases. The CDR3 covers 14 residues. From germline, CDR1 is SQVTM and CDR2 ANQGSEA. The V and J ends lost 5 bases and 5 bases, in that order; junction bases with no gene match: 7. The CDR3 DNA reads TGCAGCGTTTTTGGACAGGGGGCGTCGGAGACCCAGTACTTC. Residues: CSVFGQGASETQYF.

Only a few counts were recorded for this clonotype. This chain connects TRBV6-1 to TRBJ2-1; D gene unclear. This CDR3 contains 11 residues. Germline CDR1 and CDR2: MNHNS and SASEGT. Deletions cut 3 bases from V and 8 bases from J, with 5 bases between. CDR3 sequence (DNA): TGTGCCAGCAGTGACCGATATGAGCAGTTCTTC. This gives the protein CASSDRYEQFF.

This clonotype was seen repeatedly, ten times or more. The chain is built from TRBV12-3 or TRBV12-4 and TRBJ2-7; no firm D call. Trimming cost V 1 base and J 2 bases, with 9 bases left between them. There are 14 residues in the CDR3. The CDR3 loop is CASSLGFGPYEQYF. The CDR3 DNA sequence: TGTGCCAGCAGTTTAGGTTTCGGTCCCTACGAGCAGTACTTC.

This clonotype was seen a few times. V usage is TRBV6-2 or TRBV6-3 and J usage is TRBJ2-3, with D uncertain. This CDR3 is 12 amino acids long. Germline loops: CDR1 MNHEY, CDR2 SVGEGT. Trimming shortened V by 6 bases and J by 6 bases, and 10 bases separated the two germline ends. CDR3 sequence: CASSPRMDTQYF. The CDR3 DNA reads TGTGCCAGCAGCCCGAGGATGGATACGCAGTATTTT.

This clonotype came up many times. The chain couples TRBV4-1 to TRBJ1-2, with 8 bases fitting TRBD1. Germline lookup yields CDR1 MGHRA and CDR2 YSYEKL. Trimming took 4 bases from V and 3 from J; bases not matched to a gene: 13. This CDR3 is 17 amino acids long. DNA of the CDR3: TGCGCCAGCAGCCTGACAGGGGCCGCAAAAGCAGACTATGGCTACACCTTC. This sequence encodes CASSLTGAAKADYGYTF.

The chain couples TRBV5-6 to TRBJ2-7; possible D gene TRBD2, 6 bases. CDR3 length: 15 residues. Between the trimmed V and J ends, which lost 4 bases and 2 bases, there was a span of 16 bases. Germline CDR1 and CDR2: SGHDT and YYEEEE. CDR3 in amino acids: CASSVRGRNPYEQYF. For the CDR3, the DNA is TGTGCCAGCAGCGTGCGGGGCCGGAACCCCTACGAGCAGTACTTC.

This clonotype was counted only a few times. This chain uses TRBV5-1 with TRBJ1-2, with TRBD1 matching over 7 bases. J gave up 2 bases and V 2 bases, and 3 bases lay outside the gene matches. The CDR3 extends over 14 amino acids. The germline CDR1 and CDR2 sequences are SGHRS and YFSETQ. CDR3 coding DNA: TGCGCCAGCAGCTTATCGGGACAGAACTATGGCTACACCTTC. Amino acids: CASSLSGQNYGYTF.

The chain combines TRBV7-2 with TRBJ2-3; D ambiguous. This CDR3 is built from 15 residues. Germline values: CDR1 SGHTA, CDR2 FQGNSA. V was clipped by 10 bases and J by 1 base, with 18 bases between them. The CDR3 region is CATSSRMTGTDTQYF. The CDR3 DNA reads as TGTGCCACCTCCTCGAGGATGACTGGCACAGATACGCAGTATTTT.

The V call is TRBV6-2 or TRBV6-3, the J call TRBJ2-7; 7 nucleotides agree with TRBD1. In germline, CDR1 is MNHEY, CDR2 SVGEGT. CDR3 length equals 15 residues. After removal of 2 bases from V and 0 bases from J, the junction contained 4 bases not matched to a gene. CDR3 residues: CASSYEGTASYEQYF. The CDR3 DNA sequence: TGTGCCAGCAGTTACGAGGGGACAGCCTCCTACGAGCAGTACTTC.

This clonotype was counted many times. The chain has TRBV12-3 or TRBV12-4 and TRBJ1-1, with D unresolved. The CDR3 is 13 residues long. The V end lost 5 bases, the J end lost 4 bases, and 11 bases lay between the germline ends. The CDR3 sequence is CASSQWGGTEAFF. CDR3 bases: TGTGCCAGCAGTCAGTGGGGAGGCACTGAAGCTTTCTTT.

The CDR3 loop is CASSPGRGVIYEQYF. CDR3 nucleotides: TGTGCCAGCTCACCGGGGAGGGGGGTGATCTACGAGCAGTACTTC. The chain joins TRBV18 to TRBJ2-7; D perhaps matches TRBD2 (7 bases). CDR1 is KGHSH, CDR2 LQKENI, per germline. The CDR3 covers 15 residues. Trimming left V 3 bases short and J 3 bases short, with 15 bases between.

This clonotype was counted a few times. The chain carries TRBV6-1 and TRBJ2-1, with D possibly matching TRBD2 (5 bases). The V and J ends lost 0 bases and 2 bases respectively, with 11 bases between them. This CDR3 has 16 residues. Germline lookup yields CDR1 MNHNS and CDR2 SASEGT. The CDR3 region has the DNA TGTGCCAGCAGTGAAGCGGGCCTAGCCCCCTACAATGAGCAGTTCTTC. This sequence encodes CASSEAGLAPYNEQFF.

This clonotype has just a few counts. This chain joins TRBV7-9 and TRBJ2-1; 13 nucleotides agree with TRBD2. Germline loops: CDR1 SEHNR, CDR2 FQNEAQ (reference sequence). V lost 4 bases to trimming and J lost 8 bases; unmatched junction nucleotides: 11. The CDR3 sequence is 17 residues long. The CDR3 region is CASSSRLAGGGAHEQFF. Written as DNA, the CDR3 is TGTGCCAGCAGCTCGAGACTAGCGGGAGGTGGGGCTCATGAGCAGTTCTTC.

This clonotype was recorded a few times. The rearrangement joins TRBV2 to TRBJ2-5; 9 bases map to TRBD1. Per the germline V gene, CDR1 is SNHLY and CDR2 is FYNNEI. This CDR3 spans 16 amino acids. J lost 5 bases, V lost 2 bases, and 9 bases had no gene match. The CDR3 region is CASSEREYRGRETQYF. The CDR3 region has the DNA TGTGCCAGCAGTGAAAGGGAGTACAGGGGGCGCGAGACCCAGTACTTC.

V usage is TRBV29-1 and J usage is TRBJ2-5; TRBD2 is a possible D gene (5 bases). This CDR3 has 11 residues. The V end was cut by 6 bases, the J end by 5 bases, with 10 bases between. Germline-derived CDR1 and CDR2 are SQVTM and ANQGSEA. The chain's CDR3 is CSVGGSETQYF. CDR3 bases: TGCAGCGTGGGTGGGAGTGAGACCCAGTACTTC.

This chain uses TRBV2 with TRBJ1-4; no definite D call. Trimming took 2 bases from V and 11 from J, leaving 15 bases between them. The CDR3 consists of 14 residues. Germline V gene data show CDR1 as SNHLY and CDR2 as FYNNEI. The CDR3 bases are TGTGCCAGCAGTGAAAAAACCCGGGGAATCAAACTGTTTTTT. It encodes CASSEKTRGIKLFF. The full variable domain, completed using reference TRBV2 and TRBJ1-4, is EPEVTQTPSHQVTQMGQEVILRCVPISNHLYFYWYRQILGQKVEFLVSFYNNEISEKSEIFDDQFSVERPDGSNFTLKIRSTKLEDSAMYFCASSEKTRGIKLFFGSGTQLSVL.

This chain links TRBV6-2 or TRBV6-3 with TRBJ1-5, with a weak D call TRBD1 (5 bases). Trimming removed 3 bases at V and 5 bases at J, with 8 bases between. Germline CDR1 and CDR2: MNHEY and SVGEGT. The CDR3 totals 13 residues. The chain's CDR3 is CASSYDSYQPQHF. CDR3 in DNA: TGTGCCAGCAGTTATGACAGTTATCAGCCCCAGCATTTT.

The V and J genes are TRBV20-1 and TRBJ2-7; 10 positions match TRBD2. The V gene end was trimmed by 6 bases and the J gene end by 3 bases; junction bases not matched to a gene: 8. CDR1 is DFQATT, CDR2 SNEGSKA, per germline (reference sequence). The CDR3 has 14 amino acids. The CDR3 spells CSARSGGAIYEQYF. CDR3 sequence (DNA): TGCAGTGCCCGGAGCGGGGGGGCCATCTACGAGCAGTACTTC.

This clonotype came up a few times. CDR3 in DNA: TGTGCCGGCGGACAGGCTGGTCAGCCCCAGCATTTT. This sequence encodes CAGGQAGQPQHF. The chain has TRBV6-1 and TRBJ1-5; 7 nucleotides align to TRBD1. The germline gives CDR1 MNHNS, CDR2 SASEGT. J was trimmed by 6 bases and V by 11 bases; bases with no gene match: 7. The CDR3 totals 12 residues.